The 18 T cell receptor beta chains below come from one sample, sequenced in a study of T cell responses to AZD1222 COVID-19 vaccine. Measured with immunoSEQ multiplex PCR; TCRdb has only the in-frame clones, and not every one. The repertoire holds more than 110,000 clones, with around 88% as singletons. Specimen: peripheral blood, collected on day 0 of AZD1222 vaccination. These receptors were collected from an adult in good health.

This clone has just a few counts. The chain uses TRBV4-3 and TRBJ2-1; 9 nucleotides match TRBD2. From germline, CDR1 is LGHNA and CDR2 YSLEER. CDR3 length: 16 amino acids. J was trimmed by 6 bases and V by 0 bases; bases with no gene match: 6. Here the CDR3 reads CASSQDFSGSPNEQFF. The CDR3 coding sequence is TGCGCCAGCAGCCAAGATTTTAGCGGGAGTCCCAATGAGCAGTTCTTC.

This clone occurred a few times. The chain is built from TRBV6-1 and TRBJ1-2, with no clear D. V shed 3 bases and J shed 4 bases, with 12 bases lying between them. Germline assignment: CDR1 MNHNS and CDR2 SASEGT. The CDR3 is 14 amino acids. CDR3 protein: CASSDLQRPYGYTF. For the CDR3, the DNA is TGTGCCAGCAGTGACCTCCAGAGACCCTATGGCTACACCTTC.

This rearrangement joins TRBV27 to TRBJ2-7; D is uncertain. Looked up from germline, CDR1 is MNHEY and CDR2 is SMNVEV (reference sequence). The CDR3 spans 13 residues. V was clipped by 4 bases and J by 0 bases, with 7 bases between them. CDR3 in DNA: TGTGCCAGCAGTTCCACGCTCTCCTACGAGCAGTACTTC. This translates into CASSSTLSYEQYF.

J is TRBJ1-3 and V is TRBV7-3; D is perhaps TRBD1 (5 bases). CDR1 is SGHTA and CDR2 is FQGTGA in the germline V gene. Trimming cost V 5 bases and J 2 bases, with 10 bases left between them. CDR3 size: 14 residues. The CDR3 region has the DNA TGTGCCAGCAGCGCCGGGACTGCTGGAAACACCATATATTTT. Translating gives CASSAGTAGNTIYF.

This clone was picked up one time. The chain links TRBV7-2 to TRBJ2-1, with unresolved D. The V end was cut by 0 bases, the J end by 10 bases, with 13 bases between. The CDR3 contains 14 residues. Germline V gives CDR1 SGHTA, CDR2 FQGNSA. CDR3 region: CASSLAPASYEQFF. CDR3 bases: TGTGCCAGCAGCTTAGCGCCAGCTTCCTACGAGCAGTTCTTC. Complete variable domain (other parts from reference TRBV7-2 and TRBJ2-1): GAGVSQSPSNKVTEKGKDVELRCDPISGHTALYWYRQSLGQGLEFLIYFQGNSAPDKSGLPSDRFSAERTGGSVSTLTIQRTQQEDSAVYLCASSLAPASYEQFFGPGTRLTVL.

The chain couples TRBV7-2 to TRBJ2-5, with D unclear. V was pared by 1 base and J by 5 bases, with 8 bases between. The CDR3 extends over 13 amino acids. From germline, CDR1 is SGHTA and CDR2 FQGNSA. The CDR3 is CASSLEFLETQYF. For the CDR3, the DNA is TGTGCCAGCAGCTTAGAGTTTTTGGAGACCCAGTACTTC. The entire variable domain, with the rest obtained from reference TRBV7-2 and TRBJ2-5, is as follows: GAGVSQSPSNKVTEKGKDVELRCDPISGHTALYWYRQSLGQGLEFLIYFQGNSAPDKSGLPSDRFSAERTGGSVSTLTIQRTQQEDSAVYLCASSLEFLETQYFGPGTRLLVL.

This clone was observed a handful of times. CDR3 sequence reads: CASSTGTVVTDTQYF. DNA for the CDR3: TGCGCCAGCAGCACCGGGACGGTGGTCACAGATACGCAGTATTTT. The chain carries TRBV5-1 and TRBJ2-3; TRBD1 or TRBD2 may be the D gene (5 bases each). Per the germline V gene, CDR1 is SGHRS and CDR2 is YFSETQ. The length of the CDR3 is 15 residues. Trimming removed 4 bases at V and 2 bases at J, with 14 bases between.

The rearrangement joins TRBV6-2 or TRBV6-3 to TRBJ1-2; no clear D. Per germline, CDR1 MNHEY and CDR2 SVGEGT. V lost 0 bases and J 2 bases, leaving 4 bases between the germline ends. There are 13 residues in the CDR3. This CDR3 reads CASSYSRNYGYTF. CDR3 bases: TGTGCCAGCAGTTACTCCCGAAACTATGGCTACACCTTC.

This chain uses TRBV3-1 (or the pseudogene TRBV3-2) with TRBJ2-3, with D maybe TRBD1 (6 bases). Germline V gives CDR1 LGHDT, CDR2 YNNKEL (reference sequence). The CDR3 runs 14 residues. The germline V and J ends were trimmed by 4 bases and 1 base, with 9 bases remaining between them. The CDR3 sequence is CASSLRTGTDTQYF. The CDR3 DNA reads as TGTGCCAGCAGCCTTCGGACAGGCACAGATACGCAGTATTTT.

This clone was counted a single time. This CDR3 is CASSLLAGINEQFF. As DNA, the CDR3 is TGTGCCAGCAGTTTGCTAGCGGGGATCAATGAGCAGTTCTTC. V usage is TRBV6-4 and J usage is TRBJ2-1; 9 bases are shared with TRBD2. V trimming: 5 bases; J trimming: 6 bases; junction bases outside the gene matches: 5. Germline CDR1 is MRHNA and CDR2 is SNTAGT. CDR3 length equals 14 residues.

The chain has TRBV18 and TRBJ1-3, with D unclear. The CDR3 sequence is 13 residues long. Looked up from germline, CDR1 is KGHSH and CDR2 is LQKENI. Deletions cut 3 bases from V and 1 base from J, with 4 bases between. Here the CDR3 reads CASSPKSGNTIYF. The CDR3 region has the DNA TGTGCCAGCTCACCTAAATCTGGAAACACCATATATTTT.

This clone has only a few counts. J is TRBJ2-1 and V is TRBV9; weak D call: TRBD1 (5 bases). The CDR3 sequence is 15 residues long. Trimming took 1 base from V and 2 from J, leaving 10 bases between them. Germline V gives CDR1 SGDLS, CDR2 YYNGEE. CDR3 sequence reads: CASSVLGQTYNEQFF. CDR3 nucleotides: TGTGCCAGCAGCGTATTAGGACAAACCTACAATGAGCAGTTCTTC.

The chain has TRBV3-1 (or the pseudogene TRBV3-2) and TRBJ1-2, with TRBD1 identical over 8 bases. This CDR3 spans 16 amino acids. Germline loops: CDR1 LGHDT, CDR2 YNNKEL (reference sequence). V shed 7 bases, J shed 4 bases, and the junction held 14 bases outside the gene matches. The CDR3: CASNGYGQGYLYGYTF. The CDR3 DNA reads TGTGCCAGCAATGGGTACGGACAGGGTTACCTCTATGGCTACACCTTC.

In its sample, this clone was seen many times. The chain employs TRBV29-1 and TRBJ2-7, with 8 bases fitting TRBD1. CDR1 and CDR2 (germline): SQVTM, ANQGSEA. The V segment lost 3 bases and the J segment 2 bases; nucleotides outside the gene matches: 9. This CDR3 is built from 15 residues. The CDR3 region is CSVDGVQGGPYEQYF. CDR3 in DNA: TGCAGCGTTGATGGAGTACAGGGGGGCCCCTACGAGCAGTACTTC.

The gene calls are TRBV6-1 and TRBJ2-7; tentatively, D is TRBD2 (5 bases). The germline CDR1 and CDR2 sequences are MNHNS and SASEGT. The length of the CDR3 is 13 residues. V shed 3 bases and J shed 2 bases, with 8 bases lying between them. CDR3 residues: CASSDGLTYEQYF. The CDR3 DNA follows: TGTGCCAGCAGTGATGGACTCACCTACGAGCAGTACTTC.

The gene calls are TRBV7-2 and TRBJ2-7, with TRBD2 identical over 9 bases. This CDR3 is 14 amino acids long. With 1 base clipped from V and 6 bases from J, the junction kept 4 bases outside the gene matches. Looked up from germline, CDR1 is SGHTA and CDR2 is FQGNSA. The CDR3 DNA reads TGTGCCAGCAGCTTAGTCGGCGGGAGGGGCGAGCAGTACTTC. Translating it yields CASSLVGGRGEQYF.

This clone occurred a few times. This sequence joins TRBV5-1 and TRBJ2-2; D may be TRBD1 or TRBD2 (6 bases each). CDR1 is SGHRS and CDR2 is YFSETQ in the germline V gene. The CDR3 length is 15 residues. Trimming shortened V by 1 base and J by 3 bases, and 10 bases separated the two germline ends. CDR3 loop: CASSLPGGYTGELFF. In DNA, the CDR3 is TGCGCCAGCAGCTTGCCCGGGGGCTACACCGGGGAGCTGTTTTTT.

This chain uses TRBV5-5 with TRBJ2-7; D may be TRBD2 (5 bases). The CDR3 contains 14 residues. With 0 bases removed from V and 6 bases from J, the gap between germline ends came to 13 bases. CDR1 and CDR2 (germline): SGHKS, YYEKEE (reference sequence). The CDR3 DNA reads as TGTGCCAGCAGCTTGGAAGACGGGGTGGGCGAGCAGTACTTC. Its translation is CASSLEDGVGEQYF.